The 2 T cell receptor beta chains below all came from one sample that was sequenced in a study of T cell clonotyping in hematopoietic cell transplantation. Using immunoSEQ multiplex PCR, the repertoire was profiled, and TCRdb retains in-frame clones only, with some absent. The table shows 4,500 to 5,500 clones, with approximately 96% occurring only once. The starting material was PBMCs, obtained 100 days after allogeneic stem cell transplant. The origin of the receptors is a male patient in his thirties or forties who had an allogeneic stem cell transplant from a related donor, so the T cells may come from the graft donor. Some clones in this sample may be carry-over from other donors' samples.

V gene TRBV6-5 combines with J gene TRBJ1-6; D is uncertain. CDR3 length: 15 residues. Germline V gives CDR1 MNHEY, CDR2 SVGAGI. V lost 6 bases, J lost 2 bases, and 11 bases lay in between. CDR3 residues: CASSNGRTYNSPLHF. The CDR3 nucleotides are TGTGCCAGCAGCAACGGAAGGACCTATAATTCACCCCTCCACTTT.

This chain uses TRBV6-5 with TRBJ2-1, with D maybe TRBD2 (5 bases). The V gene's germline CDR1 is MNHEY and CDR2 SVGAGI. Trimming cost V 0 bases and J 7 bases, with 7 bases left between them. The CDR3 totals 13 residues. The CDR3 nucleotides are TGTGCCAGCAGTTACTCGAGAGGGAATGAGCAGTTCTTC. Translating gives CASSYSRGNEQFF.